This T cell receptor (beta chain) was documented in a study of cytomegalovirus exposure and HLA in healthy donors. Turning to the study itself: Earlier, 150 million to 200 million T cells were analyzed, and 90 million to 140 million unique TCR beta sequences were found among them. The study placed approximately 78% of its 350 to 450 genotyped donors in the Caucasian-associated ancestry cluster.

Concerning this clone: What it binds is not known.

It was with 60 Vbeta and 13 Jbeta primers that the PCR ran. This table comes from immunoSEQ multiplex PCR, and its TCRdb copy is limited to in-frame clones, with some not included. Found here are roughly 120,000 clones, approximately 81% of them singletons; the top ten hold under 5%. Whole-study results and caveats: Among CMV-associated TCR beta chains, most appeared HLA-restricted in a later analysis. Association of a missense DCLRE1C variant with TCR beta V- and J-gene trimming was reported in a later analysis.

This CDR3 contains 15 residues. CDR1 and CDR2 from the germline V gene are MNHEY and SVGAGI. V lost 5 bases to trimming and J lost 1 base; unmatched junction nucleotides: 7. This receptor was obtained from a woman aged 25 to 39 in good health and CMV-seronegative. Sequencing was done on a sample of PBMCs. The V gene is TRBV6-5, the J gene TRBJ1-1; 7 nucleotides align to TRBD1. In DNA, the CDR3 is TGTGCCAGCAGTACAGTCGGACAGGCGAACACTGAAGCTTTCTTT. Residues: CASSTVGQANTEAFF.